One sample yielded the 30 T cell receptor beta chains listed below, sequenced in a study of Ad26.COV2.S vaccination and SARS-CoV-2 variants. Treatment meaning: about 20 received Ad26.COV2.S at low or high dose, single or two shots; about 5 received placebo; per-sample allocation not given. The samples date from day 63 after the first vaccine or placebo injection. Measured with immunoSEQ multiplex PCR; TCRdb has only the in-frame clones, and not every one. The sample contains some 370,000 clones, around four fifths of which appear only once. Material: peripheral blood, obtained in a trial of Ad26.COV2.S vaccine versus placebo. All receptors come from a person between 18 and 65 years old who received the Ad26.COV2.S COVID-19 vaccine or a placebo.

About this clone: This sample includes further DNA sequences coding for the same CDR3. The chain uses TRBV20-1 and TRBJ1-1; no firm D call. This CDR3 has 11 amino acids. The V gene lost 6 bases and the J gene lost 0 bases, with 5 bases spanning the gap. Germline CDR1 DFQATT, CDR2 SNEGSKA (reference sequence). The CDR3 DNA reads TGCAGTGCGACCATGAACACTGAAGCTTTCTTT. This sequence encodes CSATMNTEAFF.

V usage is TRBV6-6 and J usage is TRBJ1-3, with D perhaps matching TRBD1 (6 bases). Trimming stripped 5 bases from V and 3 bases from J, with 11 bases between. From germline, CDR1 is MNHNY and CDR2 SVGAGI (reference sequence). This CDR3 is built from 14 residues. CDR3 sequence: CASSLDSDGNTIYF. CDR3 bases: TGTGCCAGCAGTCTGGACAGCGATGGAAACACCATATATTTT.

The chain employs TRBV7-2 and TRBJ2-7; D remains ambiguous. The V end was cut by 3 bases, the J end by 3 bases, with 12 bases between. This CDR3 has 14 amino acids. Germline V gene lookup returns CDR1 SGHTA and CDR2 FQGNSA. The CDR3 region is CASSFRPGHYEQYF. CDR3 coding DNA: TGTGCCAGCAGCTTCCGTCCCGGTCACTACGAGCAGTACTTC. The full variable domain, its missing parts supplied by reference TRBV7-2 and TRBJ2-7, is GAGVSQSPSNKVTEKGKDVELRCDPISGHTALYWYRQSLGQGLEFLIYFQGNSAPDKSGLPSDRFSAERTGGSVSTLTIQRTQQEDSAVYLCASSFRPGHYEQYFGPGTRLTVT.

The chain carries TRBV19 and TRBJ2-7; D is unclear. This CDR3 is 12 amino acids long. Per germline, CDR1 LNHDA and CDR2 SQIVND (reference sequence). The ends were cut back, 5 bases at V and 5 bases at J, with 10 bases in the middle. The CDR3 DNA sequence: TGTGCCAGTAGTGTTGGACCCCACGAGCAGTACTTC. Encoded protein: CASSVGPHEQYF. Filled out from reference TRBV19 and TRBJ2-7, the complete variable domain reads DGGITQSPKYLFRKEGQNVTLSCEQNLNHDAMYWYRQDPGQGLRLIYYSQIVNDFQKGDIAEGYSVSREKKESFPLTVTSAQKNPTAFYLCASSVGPHEQYFGPGTRLTVT.

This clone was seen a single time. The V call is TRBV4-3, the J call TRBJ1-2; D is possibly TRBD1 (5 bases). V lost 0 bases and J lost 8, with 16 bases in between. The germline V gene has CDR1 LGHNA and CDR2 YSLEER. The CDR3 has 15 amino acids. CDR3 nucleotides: TGCGCCAGCAGCCAAGATTCGGGCAGGGTTTACGGCTACACCTTC. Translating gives CASSQDSGRVYGYTF.

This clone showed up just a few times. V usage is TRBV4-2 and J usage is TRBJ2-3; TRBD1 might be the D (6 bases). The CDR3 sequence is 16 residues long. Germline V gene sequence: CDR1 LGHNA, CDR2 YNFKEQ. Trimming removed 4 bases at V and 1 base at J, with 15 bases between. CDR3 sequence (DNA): TGTGCCAGCAGCCGGGCGAACGCAGGGGGCACAGATACGCAGTATTTT. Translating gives CASSRANAGGTDTQYF.

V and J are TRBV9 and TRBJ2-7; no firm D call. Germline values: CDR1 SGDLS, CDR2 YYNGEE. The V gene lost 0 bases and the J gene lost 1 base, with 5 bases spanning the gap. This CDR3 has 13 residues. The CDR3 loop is CASSVGLSYEQYF. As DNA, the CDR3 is TGTGCCAGCAGCGTAGGACTTTCCTACGAGCAGTACTTC.

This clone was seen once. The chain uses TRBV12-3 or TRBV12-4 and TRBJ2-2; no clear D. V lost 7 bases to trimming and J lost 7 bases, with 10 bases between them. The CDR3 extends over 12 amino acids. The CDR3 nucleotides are TGTGCCAGCACTCGTGACGGCGGGGAGCTGTTTTTT. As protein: CASTRDGGELFF.

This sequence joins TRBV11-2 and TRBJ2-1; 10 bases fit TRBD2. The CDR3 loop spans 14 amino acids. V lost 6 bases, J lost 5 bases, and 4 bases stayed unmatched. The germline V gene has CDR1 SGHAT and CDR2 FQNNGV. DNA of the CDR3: TGTGCCAGCAGAGGGCTAGCGGGGGACAATGAGCAGTTCTTC. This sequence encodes CASRGLAGDNEQFF.

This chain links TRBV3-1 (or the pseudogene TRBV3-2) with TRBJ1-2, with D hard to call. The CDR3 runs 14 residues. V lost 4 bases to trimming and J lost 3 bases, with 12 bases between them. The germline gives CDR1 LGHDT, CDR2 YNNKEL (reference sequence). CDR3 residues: CASSRRGRYYGYTF. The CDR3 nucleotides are TGTGCCAGCAGCCGCCGCGGACGGTACTATGGCTACACCTTC.

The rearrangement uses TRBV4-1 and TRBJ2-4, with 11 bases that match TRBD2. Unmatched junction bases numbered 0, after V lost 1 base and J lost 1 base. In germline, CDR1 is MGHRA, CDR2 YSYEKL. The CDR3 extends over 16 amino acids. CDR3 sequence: CASSQGLAGAKNIQYF. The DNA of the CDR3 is TGCGCCAGCAGCCAAGGACTAGCGGGGGCCAAAAACATTCAGTACTTC.

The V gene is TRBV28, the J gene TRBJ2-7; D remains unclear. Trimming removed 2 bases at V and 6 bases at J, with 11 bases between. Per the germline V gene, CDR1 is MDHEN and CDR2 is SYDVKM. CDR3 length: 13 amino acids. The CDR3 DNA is TGTGCCAGCAGTTTACCCTCCCCAGGCGAGCAGTACTTC. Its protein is CASSLPSPGEQYF.

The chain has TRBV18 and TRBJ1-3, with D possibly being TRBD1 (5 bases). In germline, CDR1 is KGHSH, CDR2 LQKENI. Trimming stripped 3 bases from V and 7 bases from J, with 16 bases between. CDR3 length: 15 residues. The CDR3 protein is CASSPTGWGVNTIYF. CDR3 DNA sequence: TGTGCCAGCTCACCCACCGGGTGGGGCGTGAACACCATATATTTT.

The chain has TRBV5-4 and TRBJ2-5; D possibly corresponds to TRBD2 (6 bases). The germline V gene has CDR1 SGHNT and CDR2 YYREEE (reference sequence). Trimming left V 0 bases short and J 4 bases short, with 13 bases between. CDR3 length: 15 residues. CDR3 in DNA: TGTGCCAGCAGCTTGGACGGGGGTAGGAGAGAGACCCAGTACTTC. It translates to CASSLDGGRRETQYF.

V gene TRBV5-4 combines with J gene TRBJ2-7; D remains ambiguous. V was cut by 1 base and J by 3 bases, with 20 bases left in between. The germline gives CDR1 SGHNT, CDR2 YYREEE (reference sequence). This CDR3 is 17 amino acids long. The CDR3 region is CASSLKVPGLQRYEQYF. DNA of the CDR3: TGTGCCAGCAGCTTGAAGGTTCCTGGCCTGCAGCGCTACGAGCAGTACTTC. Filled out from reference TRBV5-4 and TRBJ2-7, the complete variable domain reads ETGVTQSPTHLIKTRGQQVTLRCSSQSGHNTVSWYQQALGQGPQFIFQYYREEENGRGNFPPRFSGLQFPNYSSELNVNALELDDSALYLCASSLKVPGLQRYEQYFGPGTRLTVT.

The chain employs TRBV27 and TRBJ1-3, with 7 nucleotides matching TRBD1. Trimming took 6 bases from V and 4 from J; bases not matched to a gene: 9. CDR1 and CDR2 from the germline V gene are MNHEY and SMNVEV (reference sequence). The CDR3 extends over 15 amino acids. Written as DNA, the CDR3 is TGTGCCAGCAGCCGAAACGACAGGGCGGGAAACACCATATATTTT. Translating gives CASSRNDRAGNTIYF.

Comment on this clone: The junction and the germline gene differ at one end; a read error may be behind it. The CDR3 protein is CANSGAGKAYGYTF. The DNA for the CDR3 is TGTGCCAACAGTGGGGCAGGGAAGGCCTATGGCTACACCTTC. This chain uses TRBV2 with TRBJ1-2, with D maybe TRBD1 (5 bases). Germline V gene sequence: CDR1 SNHLY, CDR2 FYNNEI. This CDR3 is built from 14 residues. Using reference TRBV2 and TRBJ1-2 for the parts outside the CDR3, the full variable domain is EPEVTQTPSHQVTQMGQEVILRCVPISNHLYFYWYRQILGQKVEFLVSFYNNEISEKSEIFDDQFSVERPDGSNFTLKIRSTKLEDSAMYFCANSGAGKAYGYTFGSGTRLTVV.

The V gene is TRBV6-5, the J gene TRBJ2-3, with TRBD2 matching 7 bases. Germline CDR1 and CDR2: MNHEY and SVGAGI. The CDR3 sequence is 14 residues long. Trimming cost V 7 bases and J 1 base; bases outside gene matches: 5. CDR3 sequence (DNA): TGTGCCAGCAAACCGGGGAGGGGCACAGATACGCAGTATTTT. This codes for CASKPGRGTDTQYF.

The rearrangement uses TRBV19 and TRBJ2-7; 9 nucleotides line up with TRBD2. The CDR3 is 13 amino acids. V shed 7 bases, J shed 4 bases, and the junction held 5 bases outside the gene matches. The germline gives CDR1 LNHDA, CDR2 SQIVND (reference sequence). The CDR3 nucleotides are TGTGCCAGTACTAGCGGGGACGCGTACGAGCAGTACTTC. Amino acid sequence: CASTSGDAYEQYF.

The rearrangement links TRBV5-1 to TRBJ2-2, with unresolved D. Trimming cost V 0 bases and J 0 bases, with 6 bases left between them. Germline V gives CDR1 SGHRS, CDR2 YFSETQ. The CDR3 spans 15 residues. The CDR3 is CASSLALANTGELFF. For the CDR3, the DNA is TGCGCCAGCAGCTTGGCCCTCGCGAACACCGGGGAGCTGTTTTTT.

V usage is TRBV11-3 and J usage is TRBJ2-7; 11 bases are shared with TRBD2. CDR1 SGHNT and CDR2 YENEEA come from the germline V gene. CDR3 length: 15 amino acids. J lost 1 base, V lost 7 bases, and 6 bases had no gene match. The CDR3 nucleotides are TGTGCCAGCAAATCTAGCGGGAGGCCATCCTACGAGCAGTACTTC. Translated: CASKSSGRPSYEQYF.

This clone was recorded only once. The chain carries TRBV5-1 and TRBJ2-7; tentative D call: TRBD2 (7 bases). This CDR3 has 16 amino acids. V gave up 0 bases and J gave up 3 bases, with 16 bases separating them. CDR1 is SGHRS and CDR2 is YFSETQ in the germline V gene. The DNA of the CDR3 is TGCGCCAGCAGCTTGGATGGGGGGGGCCGAGGCTACGAGCAGTACTTC. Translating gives CASSLDGGGRGYEQYF. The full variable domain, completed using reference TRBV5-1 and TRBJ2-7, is KAGVTQTPRYLIKTRGQQVTLSCSPISGHRSVSWYQQTPGQGLQFLFEYFSETQRNKGNFPGRFSGRQFSNSRSEMNVSTLELGDSALYLCASSLDGGGRGYEQYFGPGTRLTVT.

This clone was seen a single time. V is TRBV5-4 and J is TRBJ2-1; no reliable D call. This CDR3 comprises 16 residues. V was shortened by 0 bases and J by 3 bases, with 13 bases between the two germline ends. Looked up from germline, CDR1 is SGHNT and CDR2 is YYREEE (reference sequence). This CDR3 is CASSLDLRPNYNEQFF. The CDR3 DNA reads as TGTGCCAGCAGCTTGGACCTACGGCCGAACTACAATGAGCAGTTCTTC. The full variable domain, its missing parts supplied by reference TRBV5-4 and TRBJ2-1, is ETGVTQSPTHLIKTRGQQVTLRCSSQSGHNTVSWYQQALGQGPQFIFQYYREEENGRGNFPPRFSGLQFPNYSSELNVNALELDDSALYLCASSLDLRPNYNEQFFGPGTRLTVL.

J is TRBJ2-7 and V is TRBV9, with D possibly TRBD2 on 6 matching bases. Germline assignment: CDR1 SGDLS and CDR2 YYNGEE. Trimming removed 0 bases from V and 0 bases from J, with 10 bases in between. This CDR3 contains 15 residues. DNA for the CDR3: TGTGCCAGCAGCGTAGGGGGCGGGGTCTCCTACGAGCAGTACTTC. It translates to CASSVGGGVSYEQYF. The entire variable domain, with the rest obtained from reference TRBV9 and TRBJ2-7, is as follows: DSGVTQTPKHLITATGQRVTLRCSPRSGDLSVYWYQQSLDQGLQFLIQYYNGEERAKGNILERFSAQQFPDLHSELNLSSLELGDSALYFCASSVGGGVSYEQYFGPGTRLTVT.

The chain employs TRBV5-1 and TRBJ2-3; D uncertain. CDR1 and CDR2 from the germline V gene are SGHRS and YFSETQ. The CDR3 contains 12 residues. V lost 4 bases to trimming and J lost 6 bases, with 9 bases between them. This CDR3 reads CASSAQGDTQYF. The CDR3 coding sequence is TGCGCCAGCAGCGCTCAAGGGGATACGCAGTATTTT.

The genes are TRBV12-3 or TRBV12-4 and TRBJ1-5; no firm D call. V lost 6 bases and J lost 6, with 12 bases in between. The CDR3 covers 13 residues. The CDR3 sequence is CASSLGEAQPQHF. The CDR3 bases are TGTGCCAGCAGCTTGGGAGAAGCTCAGCCCCAGCATTTT.

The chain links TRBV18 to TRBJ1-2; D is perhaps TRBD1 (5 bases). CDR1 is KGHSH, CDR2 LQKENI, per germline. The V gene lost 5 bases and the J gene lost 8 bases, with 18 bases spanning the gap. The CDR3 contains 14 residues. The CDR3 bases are TGTGCCAGCTCAAAACGGGGGATGAGTGGGGGCTACACCTTC. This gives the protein CASSKRGMSGGYTF.

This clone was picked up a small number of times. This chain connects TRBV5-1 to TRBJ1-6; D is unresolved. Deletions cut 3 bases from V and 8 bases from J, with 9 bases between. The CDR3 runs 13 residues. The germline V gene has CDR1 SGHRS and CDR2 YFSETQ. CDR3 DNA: TGCGCCAGCAGCTCCGGGTCTGATTCACCCCTCCACTTT. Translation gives CASSSGSDSPLHF.

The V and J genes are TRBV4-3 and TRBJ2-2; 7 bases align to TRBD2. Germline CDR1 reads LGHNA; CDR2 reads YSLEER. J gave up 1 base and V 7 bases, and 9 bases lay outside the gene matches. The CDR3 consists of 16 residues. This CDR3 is CASNPVGGLNTGELFF. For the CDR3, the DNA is TGCGCCAGCAACCCGGTCGGGGGGTTGAACACCGGGGAGCTGTTTTTT.

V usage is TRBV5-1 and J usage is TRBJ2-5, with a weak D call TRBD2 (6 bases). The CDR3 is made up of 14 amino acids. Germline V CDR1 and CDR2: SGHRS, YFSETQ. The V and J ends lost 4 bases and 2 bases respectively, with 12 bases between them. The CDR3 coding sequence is TGCGCCAGCAGCGGGGGGAAGCGGCAAGAGACCCAGTACTTC. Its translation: CASSGGKRQETQYF.